This T cell receptor beta chain was profiled in a study of blood T cells in healthy people across ages. Study context: Per two T cells, about one barcoded beta molecule was captured through template switching.

V was clipped by 8 bases and J by 3 bases, with 14 bases between them. CDR1 SNHLY and CDR2 FYNNEI come from the germline V gene. The CDR3 is 14 amino acids. Alongside a J-beta primer mix, a sample-barcoded 5' primer served in a second PCR lasting about 7 to 12 cycles. TCRdb re-derived calls from the 5' RACE reads in MiXCR, one entry per CDR3 protein. Among hundreds of thousands of distinct CDR3 sequences, about 25% were seen once, and the ten largest hold around 9.2%. A few counts support this clonotype. These data also featured in a second study, about T cells of mothers and their children.

Sequencing was done on a sample of blood. V and J are TRBV2 and TRBJ1-5; D not certain. This TCR derives from a boy aged 5-17 years in good health. The DNA of the CDR3 is TGTGCCAGCGGTGGACGGGCCCACAATCAGCCCCAGCATTTT. Its translation: CASGGRAHNQPQHF.